This T cell receptor beta chain was sequenced during a study of neurological immune-mediated disorders. From 2 million PBMCs stored at -80 C, the unsorted libraries were generated. 5'RACE generated cDNA with 10-nucleotide random UMIs. TCRdb recomputed calls from the 5' RACE reads with MiXCR, one row per CDR3 protein. The sample contains 120,000 or so distinct CDR3 sequences, roughly 3.4% of which appear only once. This clonotype has at least ten counts. CDR1 and CDR2 (germline): WNHNN, SYGVQD (reference sequence). This CDR3 comprises 18 residues. Deletions cut 0 bases from V and 0 bases from J, with 14 bases between.

The J gene is TRBJ2-2, the V gene TRBV10-1, with a tentative D call TRBD1 (6 bases). The clonotype was recovered from a woman aged 25-40 years with multiple sclerosis. The sequenced material came from PBMCs. The chain's CDR3 is CASSESIWGPTNTGELFF. The CDR3, as DNA: TGCGCCAGCAGTGAGTCCATCTGGGGGCCTACGAACACCGGGGAGCTGTTTTTT.